This T cell receptor (beta chain) was documented in a study of T cell repertoires in ileal Crohn's disease. Overall study context: The M6 sample came from neoterminal ileum during colonoscopy after surgery. General study results and limits: Sorted CD8 T cells held more high-frequency clones than CD4. Compared with non-smokers, active smokers at surgery showed more clonal expansions. The median delay to postoperative endoscopy was under nine months.

The germline gives CDR1 SGHTA, CDR2 FQGNSA. The V segment lost 2 bases and the J segment 8 bases; nucleotides outside the gene matches: 5. This CDR3 is 15 amino acids long. This clone was seen a handful of times. Its antigen is still unknown. The data were produced by immunoSEQ multiplex PCR, yet TCRdb's version contains in-frame clones alone and is incomplete. In the table there are 15,000 to 20,000 clones, about three quarters of which are singletons. Time point specified: neoterminal ileum biopsy at postoperative endoscopy, about 6 months after surgery. The chain recombines TRBV7-2 with TRBJ2-1; TRBD2 matches 11 bases. Material: ileal tissue. The TCR comes from an adult with Crohn's disease. This CDR3 is CASSLLAGGNDEQFF. CDR3 sequence (DNA): TGTGCCAGCAGCTTACTAGCGGGGGGCAACGATGAGCAGTTCTTC.